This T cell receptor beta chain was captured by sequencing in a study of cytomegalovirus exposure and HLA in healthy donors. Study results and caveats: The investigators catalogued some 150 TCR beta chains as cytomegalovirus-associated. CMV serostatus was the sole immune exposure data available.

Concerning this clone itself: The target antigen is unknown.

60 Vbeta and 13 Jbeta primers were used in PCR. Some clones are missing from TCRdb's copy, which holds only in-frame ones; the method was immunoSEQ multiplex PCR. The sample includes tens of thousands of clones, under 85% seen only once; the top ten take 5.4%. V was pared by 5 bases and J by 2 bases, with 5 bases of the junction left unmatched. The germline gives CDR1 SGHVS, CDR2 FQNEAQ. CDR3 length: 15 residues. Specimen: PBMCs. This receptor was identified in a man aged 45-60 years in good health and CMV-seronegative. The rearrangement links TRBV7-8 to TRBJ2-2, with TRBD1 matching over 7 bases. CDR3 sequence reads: CASSLDRFNTGELFF. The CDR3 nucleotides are TGTGCCAGCAGCCTGGACAGGTTCAACACCGGGGAGCTGTTTTTT.